This TCR beta chain was obtained from a study of shared clonotypes between healthy human individuals. Naive CD8 populations comprised CD45RO-negative cells positively selected for CCR7, excluding terminally differentiated effector memory CD45RA+ cells. Healthy adults negative for HIV, lacking recent acute infections or vaccinations, served as donors. The V and J ends lost 4 bases and 10 bases respectively, with 11 bases between them. Germline CDR1 and CDR2: MGHRA and YSYEKL. The CDR3 totals 12 residues. The authors ran the assay at deep level. Profiling relied on immunoSEQ multiplex PCR, and the TCRdb table lists in-frame clones only, not all of them. Of about 1.9 million clones listed, just over 90% were seen once; the top ten hold more than 1.5%.

The TCR originated in a man aged 18 to 29 in good health. Some clones in this sample may be carry-over from other donors' samples. J is TRBJ2-1 and V is TRBV4-1; a possible D gene is TRBD1 (6 bases). Sequenced material: naive CD8+ T cells from PBMCs. CDR3 region: CASSRPGTEQFF. CDR3 coding DNA: TGCGCCAGCAGCCGACCCGGGACAGAGCAGTTCTTC.